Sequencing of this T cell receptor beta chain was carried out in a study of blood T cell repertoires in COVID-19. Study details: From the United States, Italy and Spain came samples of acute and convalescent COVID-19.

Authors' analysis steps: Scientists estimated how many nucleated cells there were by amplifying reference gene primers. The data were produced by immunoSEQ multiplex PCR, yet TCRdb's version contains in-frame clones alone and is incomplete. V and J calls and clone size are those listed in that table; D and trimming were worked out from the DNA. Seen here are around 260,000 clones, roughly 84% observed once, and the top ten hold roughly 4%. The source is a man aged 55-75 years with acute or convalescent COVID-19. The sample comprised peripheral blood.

Here the CDR3 reads CASSLGRGEYNEQFF. The CDR3, as DNA: TGTGCCAGCAGCTTAGGACGGGGGGAATACAATGAGCAGTTCTTC. The chain carries TRBV7-2 and TRBJ2-1; TRBD2 agrees at 7 bases. Germline V gene data show CDR1 as SGHTA and CDR2 as FQGNSA. The CDR3 has 15 residues. The V gene end was trimmed by 1 base and the J gene end by 4 bases; junction bases not matched to a gene: 4.